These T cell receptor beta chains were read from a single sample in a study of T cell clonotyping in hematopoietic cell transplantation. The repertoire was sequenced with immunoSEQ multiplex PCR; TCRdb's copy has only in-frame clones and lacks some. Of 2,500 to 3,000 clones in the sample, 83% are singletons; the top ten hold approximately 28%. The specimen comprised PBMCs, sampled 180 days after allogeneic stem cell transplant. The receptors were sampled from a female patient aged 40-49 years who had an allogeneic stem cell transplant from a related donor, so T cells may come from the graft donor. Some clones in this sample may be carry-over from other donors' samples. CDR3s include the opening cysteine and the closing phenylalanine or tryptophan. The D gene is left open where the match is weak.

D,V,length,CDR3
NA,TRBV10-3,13,CAISESDNYGYTF
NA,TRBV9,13,CASSVSRSETQYF
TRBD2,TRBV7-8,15,CASSSSGSRGDTQYF
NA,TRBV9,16,CASSGGDGGSSYEQYF
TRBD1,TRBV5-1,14,CASSLGGTAEKLFF
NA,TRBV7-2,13,CASSLHSADGYTF
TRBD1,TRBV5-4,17,CASSLYPGQGVTGELFF
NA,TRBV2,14,CASSDKRSTDTQYF
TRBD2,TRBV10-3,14,CAIRLAGEVDTQYF
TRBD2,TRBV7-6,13,CASSLGLGETQYF
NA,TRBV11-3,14,CASSLASGAYEQYF
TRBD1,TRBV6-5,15,CASTRRQGGNQPQHF
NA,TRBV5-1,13,CASSAHVTYEQYF
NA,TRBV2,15,CASIKNLGPRYGYTF
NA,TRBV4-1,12,CASSYGLRGILF
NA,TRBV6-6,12,CAVYLGGNTIYF
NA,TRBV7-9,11,CASSPARGQYF
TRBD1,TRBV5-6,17,CASSLKRGRDSYGGYTF
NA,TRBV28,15,CASSPSSWGQQPQHF
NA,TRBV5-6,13,CASSLGDTGELFF
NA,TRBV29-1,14,CSVTGTSTNYEQYF
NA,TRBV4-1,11,CASSQDLEQFF
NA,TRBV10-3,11,CATRSGYEQYF
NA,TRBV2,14,CASSGMLANYGYTF
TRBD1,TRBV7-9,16,CASSETGTGPNTEAFF
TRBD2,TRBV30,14,CAWKGLAATDTQYF
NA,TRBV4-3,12,CASSQNYNEQFF